A single sample gave rise to the 17 T cell receptor beta chains below, sequenced in a study of technical replicates of blood from a few donors. The data were produced by immunoSEQ multiplex PCR, yet TCRdb's version contains in-frame clones alone and is incomplete. The table lists roughly 79,000 clones, roughly 95% of them singletons, with roughly 0.36% in the top ten. The specimen sequenced was T cells isolated from PBMCs. The receptors shown here come from a human donor in good health.

The rearrangement links TRBV29-1 to TRBJ1-3; a weak D match, TRBD1 (5 bases). V dropped 3 bases and J dropped 4 bases, with 10 bases sitting between them. CDR3 length: 13 amino acids. Germline values: CDR1 SQVTM, CDR2 ANQGSEA. The CDR3 DNA is TGCAGCGTTGATGGGGCGAGAGGAAACACCATATATTTT. Translated, it gives CSVDGARGNTIYF. Supplemented by reference TRBV29-1 and TRBJ1-3, the full variable domain reads SAVISQKPSRDICQRGTSLTIQCQVDSQVTMMFWYRQQPGQSLTLIATANQGSEATYESGFVIDKFPISRPNLTFSTLTVSNMSPEDSSIYLCSVDGARGNTIYFGEGSWLTVV.

This rearrangement joins TRBV7-9 to TRBJ2-1, with D perhaps TRBD1 (6 bases). The CDR3 covers 12 residues. Germline CDR1 and CDR2: SEHNR and FQNEAQ (reference sequence). The V end was cut by 5 bases, the J end by 6 bases, with 8 bases between. CDR3: CASSRGGNEQFF. The CDR3 nucleotides are TGTGCCAGCAGCCGAGGGGGCAATGAGCAGTTCTTC. The complete variable domain, with remaining parts taken from reference TRBV7-9 and TRBJ2-1, reads DTGVSQNPRHKITKRGQNVTFRCDPISEHNRLYWYRQTLGQGPEFLTYFQNEAQLEKSRLLSDRFSAERPKGSFSTLEIQRTEQGDSAMYLCASSRGGNEQFFGPGTRLTVL.

This chain joins TRBV4-3 and TRBJ2-3; TRBD2 aligns across 8 bases. V shed 3 bases and J 4 bases; nucleotides not matched to a gene: 12. There are 17 residues in the CDR3. From germline, CDR1 is LGHNA and CDR2 YSLEER. The CDR3 loop is CASSQFSGTRGPDTQYF. CDR3 sequence (DNA): TGCGCCAGCAGCCAGTTTAGTGGGACTAGAGGGCCAGATACGCAGTATTTT.

This clone was counted a single time. This chain uses TRBV10-2 with TRBJ2-1, with 11 bases fitting TRBD2. This CDR3 is 14 amino acids long. Unmatched junction bases numbered 5, after V lost 6 bases and J lost 7 bases. Germline assignment: CDR1 WSHSY and CDR2 SAAADI. The CDR3 is CASSQLAGVNEQFF. In DNA, the CDR3 is TGCGCCAGCAGCCAACTAGCGGGAGTTAATGAGCAGTTCTTC.

The chain combines TRBV10-2 with TRBJ2-2, with 10 bases aligning to TRBD2. V shed 8 bases and J 1 base; nucleotides not matched to a gene: 4. Germline V gives CDR1 WSHSY, CDR2 SAAADI. This CDR3 spans 15 amino acids. The CDR3 region has the DNA TGCGCCAGCTGGACTAGCGGAGGGAACACCGGGGAGCTGTTTTTT. It codes for CASWTSGGNTGELFF.

This clone was detected only once. The rearrangement joins TRBV4-2 to TRBJ2-1; 7 bases map to TRBD2. CDR3 length: 17 residues. CDR1 is LGHNA and CDR2 is YNFKEQ in the germline V gene. The junction had 11 bases not matched to a gene; V was cut back by 2 bases and J by 4 bases. The CDR3 here is CASSQRVAGLVYNEQFF. DNA for the CDR3: TGTGCCAGCAGCCAAAGAGTTGCTGGACTAGTTTACAATGAGCAGTTCTTC.

The chain recombines TRBV27 with TRBJ2-7; TRBD2 aligns across 9 bases. Per germline, CDR1 MNHEY and CDR2 SMNVEV (reference sequence). The CDR3 totals 15 residues. Trimming took 8 bases from V and 2 from J; bases not matched to a gene: 10. CDR3 bases: TGTGCCAGCGGCGGGGGGGGACAGCCGCCCTACGAGCAGTACTTC. This sequence encodes CASGGGGQPPYEQYF.

The rearrangement links TRBV28 to TRBJ2-3; the match to TRBD2 covers 9 bases. This CDR3 is built from 17 residues. V lost 3 bases and J lost 5; bases outside the gene matches: 12. Germline V gives CDR1 MDHEN, CDR2 SYDVKM. The CDR3 sequence: CASSFRLRGRGGDTQYF. DNA for the CDR3: TGTGCCAGCAGTTTTCGACTTCGCGGGAGGGGGGGAGATACGCAGTATTTT.

The chain recombines TRBV19 with TRBJ2-5, with 10 bases matching TRBD1. Germline V gene lookup returns CDR1 LNHDA and CDR2 SQIVND (reference sequence). This CDR3 comprises 15 residues. The junction had 5 bases not matched to a gene; V was cut back by 5 bases and J by 2 bases. CDR3 in amino acids: CASSLGTGEQETQYF. DNA of the CDR3: TGTGCCAGTAGTCTGGGGACAGGGGAACAAGAGACCCAGTACTTC.

This clone has just a few counts. The V call is TRBV7-9, the J call TRBJ2-7, with D tentatively TRBD2 (6 bases). Germline V gene sequence: CDR1 SEHNR, CDR2 FQNEAQ (reference sequence). The V and J ends lost 2 bases and 4 bases respectively, with 12 bases between them. The CDR3 runs 14 residues. The CDR3 nucleotides are TGTGCCAGCAGCTTACCGGGAGTAAAGTACGAGCAGTACTTC. Protein: CASSLPGVKYEQYF.

The J gene is TRBJ1-3, the V gene TRBV4-1; D not certain. Germline V gene data show CDR1 as MGHRA and CDR2 as YSYEKL. The CDR3 extends over 14 amino acids. Trimming took off 2 bases at V and 2 bases at J, with 7 bases between the two ends. Here the CDR3 reads CASSQYNTGNTIYF. In DNA form, the CDR3 reads TGCGCCAGCAGCCAATACAACACTGGAAACACCATATATTTT.

The chain recombines TRBV5-1 with TRBJ1-5, with a tentative D call TRBD1 (5 bases). Trimming took 0 bases from V and 2 from J, leaving 9 bases between them. Germline loops: CDR1 SGHRS, CDR2 YFSETQ. The CDR3 totals 15 residues. The CDR3 DNA is TGCGCCAGCAGCTTGGGTGTAGGGGGCAATCAGCCCCAGCATTTT. It codes for CASSLGVGGNQPQHF.

The V and J genes are TRBV7-3 and TRBJ2-7; TRBD1 matches 11 bases. V was pared by 3 bases and J by 3 bases, with 4 bases of the junction left unmatched. Germline lookup yields CDR1 SGHTA and CDR2 FQGTGA. This CDR3 has 15 amino acids. CDR3 residues: CASSLSGTGGYEQYF. The CDR3 DNA sequence: TGTGCCAGCAGCTTGAGTGGGACAGGGGGCTACGAGCAGTACTTC.

The chain couples TRBV7-3 to TRBJ1-1; D gene ambiguous. Germline V gene lookup returns CDR1 SGHTA and CDR2 FQGTGA. With 5 bases removed from V and 6 bases from J, the gap between germline ends came to 16 bases. CDR3 length: 14 amino acids. The CDR3 loop is CASSPQDIISEAFF. CDR3 sequence (DNA): TGTGCCAGCAGCCCACAAGACATCATCTCTGAAGCTTTCTTT.

The J gene is TRBJ2-2, the V gene TRBV9; 7 bases align to TRBD2. The CDR3 covers 16 residues. V was clipped by 0 bases and J by 0 bases; unmatched bases: 2. CDR1 is SGDLS and CDR2 is YYNGEE in the germline V gene. The CDR3 loop is CASSVGGGTNTGELFF. The CDR3 DNA reads TGTGCCAGCAGCGTAGGGGGGGGGACGAACACCGGGGAGCTGTTTTTT.

The chain uses TRBV30 and TRBJ2-5; D is ambiguous. V gave up 0 bases and J gave up 9 bases, with 14 bases separating them. Per germline, CDR1 GTSNPN and CDR2 SVGIG (reference sequence). The length of the CDR3 is 13 residues. This CDR3 reads CAWSVEPVEAQYF. CDR3 coding DNA: TGTGCCTGGAGTGTAGAACCCGTTGAGGCCCAGTACTTC.

The V and J genes are TRBV6-1 and TRBJ2-7; D may be TRBD2 (6 bases). The CDR3 contains 15 residues. The V end lost 1 base, the J end lost 3 bases, and 13 bases lay between the germline ends. CDR1 MNHNS and CDR2 SASEGT come from the germline V gene. The CDR3 sequence is CASSEGVAALYEQYF. The DNA of the CDR3 is TGTGCCAGCAGTGAAGGAGTAGCGGCCCTCTACGAGCAGTACTTC.